One sample yielded the 8 T cell receptor beta chains listed below, sequenced in a study of regulatory T cells in long-lasting Graves disease. Time point meaning: persistent/refractory GD, antithyroid drugs over 5 years with positive TRAb. RNA isolated from PBMCs was used to make the TCR library. In building TCR beta libraries, iRepertoire HTBI primers were used together with Arm-PCR of CDR3 regions. TCRdb reprocessed the multiplex PCR reads via MiXCR and lists one record per CDR3 protein. This sample has over 450,000 distinct CDR3 sequences, with around a fifth found just once. The material sequenced was peripheral blood mononuclear cells (PBMCs), taken when the disease was refractory, from a patient treated with antithyroid drugs. The receptor set was obtained from a female donor with Graves disease.

In this sample, this clonotype turned up many times. The chain couples TRBV5-1 to TRBJ1-2; D is perhaps TRBD1 (5 bases). V lost 4 bases and J lost 5, with 12 bases in between. This CDR3 has 13 residues. In germline, CDR1 is SGHRS, CDR2 YFSETQ. CDR3 in DNA: TGCGCCAGCAGCCCTCAACAGGAGTATGGCTACACCTTC. As protein: CASSPQQEYGYTF. Full variable domain (remainder filled in from reference TRBV5-1 and TRBJ1-2): KAGVTQTPRYLIKTRGQQVTLSCSPISGHRSVSWYQQTPGQGLQFLFEYFSETQRNKGNFPGRFSGRQFSNSRSEMNVSTLELGDSALYLCASSPQQEYGYTFGSGTRLTVV.

The chain is built from TRBV19 and TRBJ1-6; D uncertain. The CDR3 is 15 residues long. Germline V CDR1 and CDR2: LNHDA, SQIVND (reference sequence). Trimming cost V 6 bases and J 5 bases, with 14 bases left between them. In DNA, the CDR3 is TGTGCCAGTAGGGGGAACACCGAACATAATTCACCCCTCCACTTT. Translating gives CASRGNTEHNSPLHF.

For the CDR3, the DNA is TGTGCCAGCAGCTTAGGGGGGGGACAGCGAGGTCAGCCCCAGCATTTT. Translating it yields CASSLGGGQRGQPQHF. The chain uses TRBV7-2 and TRBJ1-5; TRBD1 matches 7 bases. The CDR3 has 16 amino acids. CDR1 is SGHTA, CDR2 FQGNSA, per germline. The J segment lost 6 bases and the V segment lost 1 base, leaving 9 bases of the junction unmatched. The full variable domain, its missing parts supplied by reference TRBV7-2 and TRBJ1-5, is GAGVSQSPSNKVTEKGKDVELRCDPISGHTALYWYRQSLGQGLEFLIYFQGNSAPDKSGLPSDRFSAERTGGSVSTLTIQRTQQEDSAVYLCASSLGGGQRGQPQHFGDGTRLSIL.

The chain is built from TRBV19 and TRBJ1-6, with D possibly TRBD1 on 5 matching bases. CDR3 size: 15 residues. The V gene's germline CDR1 is LNHDA and CDR2 SQIVND (reference sequence). V was cut by 6 bases and J by 7 bases, with 16 bases left in between. The CDR3 DNA reads TGTGCCAGTAGCAACCCCGACAGCGTAAATTCACCCCTCCACTTT. Amino acid sequence: CASSNPDSVNSPLHF.

This chain connects TRBV9 to TRBJ1-3; D may be TRBD1 (5 bases). Germline loops: CDR1 SGDLS, CDR2 YYNGEE. Trimming left V 0 bases short and J 0 bases short, with 7 bases between. CDR3 length: 15 residues. The CDR3 loop is CASSVDRGSGNTIYF. The CDR3, as DNA: TGTGCCAGCAGCGTAGATAGGGGCTCTGGAAACACCATATATTTT.

The V and J genes are TRBV19 and TRBJ1-5; unclear D gene. Germline CDR1 reads LNHDA; CDR2 reads SQIVND (reference sequence). Trimming left V 2 bases short and J 3 bases short, with 11 bases between. This CDR3 is built from 15 residues. The CDR3, as DNA: TGTGCCAGTAGTATAAGTAATCACCTCAATCAGCCCCAGCATTTT. Its translation is CASSISNHLNQPQHF.

There are a few counts of this clonotype. This sequence joins TRBV7-9 and TRBJ2-5; perhaps D is TRBD1 or TRBD2 (5 bases each). The CDR3 spans 14 residues. V was pared by 5 bases and J by 1 base, with 11 bases between. CDR1 is SEHNR, CDR2 FQNEAQ, per germline (reference sequence). CDR3 DNA: TGTGCCAGCAGCCCCGGGACCCGCCAAGAGACCCAGTACTTC. This codes for CASSPGTRQETQYF.

The chain combines TRBV7-2 with TRBJ2-1; TRBD2 matches 14 bases. The ends lost 5 bases at V and 4 bases at J; junction bases unmatched: 19. Germline V gene data show CDR1 as SGHTA and CDR2 as FQGNSA. The CDR3 totals 21 residues. The CDR3 DNA is TGTGCCAGCAGCCACCCCACCGGGACTAGCGGGAGAGGTACCCTATACAATGAGCAGTTCTTC. Protein: CASSHPTGTSGRGTLYNEQFF.